The clone carrying this T cell receptor (beta chain) was counted a few times. TCRdb's table, derived via immunoSEQ multiplex PCR, lists solely in-frame clones and lacks some. This sample has around 270,000 clones, with approximately 90% found just once. This sample is drawn from a study of blood T cell repertoires in COVID-19. Study context: Spain, Italy and the United States supplied samples that represented acute and convalescent COVID-19.

CDR1 and CDR2 from the germline V gene are LGHDT and YNNKEL (reference sequence). The CDR3 runs to 14 residues. V was pared by 5 bases and J by 7 bases, with 5 bases of the junction left unmatched. V and J are TRBV3-1 (or the pseudogene TRBV3-2) and TRBJ1-6, with 7 bases aligning to TRBD1. This TCR was recovered from a man aged 40-49 years with acute or convalescent COVID-19. Sample: peripheral blood. CDR3 residues: CASSYRDSNSPLHF. Written as DNA, the CDR3 is TGTGCCAGCAGCTACCGGGACAGCAATTCACCCCTCCACTTT.